These T cell receptor beta chains were read from a single sample in a study of cytomegalovirus exposure and HLA in healthy donors. Data came from immunoSEQ multiplex PCR; TCRdb stores just in-frame clones and leaves some out. The repertoire holds about 67,000 clones, with 80% to 90% as singletons. The sequencing input was PBMCs. The receptor source for this set is a woman in her thirties in good health and CMV-seropositive. Both conserved end residues are part of each CDR3. D genes are given only for firm matches. Size values are once, few and many counts, or a class for expanded clones, and some rows have none.

J,size,D,V,DNA,CDR3
TRBJ2-1,NA,TRBD2,TRBV11-2,TGTGCCAGCAGCTTATCCGGGAGGGGGAGTGAGCAGTTCTTC,CASSLSGRGSEQFF
TRBJ2-5,NA,NA,TRBV5-8,TGTGCCAGCAGCTTGGTGCGGGTTCAAGAGACCCAGTACTTC,CASSLVRVQETQYF
TRBJ2-7,once,NA,TRBV11-2,TGTGCCAGCAGCTTAGGTACAGGGTCCTACGAGCAGTACTTC,CASSLGTGSYEQYF
TRBJ1-2,NA,TRBD1,TRBV7-9,TGTGCCAGCAGCTTAGGCACGGGACAGGGGGCATATGGCTACACCTTC,CASSLGTGQGAYGYTF
TRBJ1-2,once,NA,TRBV2,TGTGCCAGTGATGGGGGGGCCACAAGCGAGGGCTACACCTTC,CASDGGATSEGYTF
TRBJ2-7,NA,TRBD2,TRBV11-2,TGTGCCAGCAGCCTGAGCGGGGCAGAGATGGGCGAGCAGTACTTC,CASSLSGAEMGEQYF
TRBJ2-7,NA,NA,TRBV15,TGTGCCACCAGCTCCAGGGGCCACTCCTACGAGCAGTACTTC,CATSSRGHSYEQYF
TRBJ1-1,NA,TRBD1,TRBV23-1,TGCGCCAGCACAAGGGGGCCCTTAGGGACTGAAGCTTTCTTT,CASTRGPLGTEAFF
TRBJ2-2,few,NA,TRBV1,TGCACCAGCAGAGCAGATAATGCGACTAGCGGGATACAGAACACCGGGGAGCTGTTTTTT,CTSRADNATSGIQNTGELFF
TRBJ2-3,once,TRBD2,TRBV4-1,TGCGCCAGCAGCCAAGTCGCGGGAGGTGCAGATACGCAGTATTTT,CASSQVAGGADTQYF
TRBJ2-1,NA,TRBD2,TRBV7-9,TGTGCCAGCAGCTTAGCTCTTGGGCTAGCGGTTTACAATGAGCAGTTCTTC,CASSLALGLAVYNEQFF
TRBJ2-1,few,TRBD2,TRBV5-1,TGCGCCAGCAGCTTTCCAAGCGGGAGGGCCTACAATGAGCAGTTCTTC,CASSFPSGRAYNEQFF
TRBJ2-7,NA,TRBD1,TRBV6-1,TGTGCCAGCAGCTGGGACAGTCGCTACGAGCAGTACTTC,CASSWDSRYEQYF
TRBJ2-5,NA,NA,TRBV10-1,TGCGCCAGCAGTGGACAACAGGGTTTTGAGACCCAGTACTTC,CASSGQQGFETQYF
TRBJ2-5,NA,NA,TRBV10-1,TGCGCCAGCAGTGGGCAGGTTACGAAGACCCAGTACTTC,CASSGQVTKTQYF
TRBJ2-7,NA,NA,TRBV2,TGTGCCAGCAGTGAACTTCTCTTGTCCTACGAGCAGTACTTC,CASSELLLSYEQYF
TRBJ2-5,NA,TRBD2,TRBV30,TGTGCCTGGACTAGCGGGAGTTTCTTTCCGGGGACCCAGTACTTC,CAWTSGSFFPGTQYF
TRBJ1-1,NA,TRBD1,TRBV2,TGTGCCAGCAGTCGACTCCGGGACAGAGAAGCTTTCTTT,CASSRLRDREAFF
TRBJ2-5,NA,NA,TRBV30,TGTGCCTGGAGTGTACGGTGGGAGACCCAGTACTTC,CAWSVRWETQYF
TRBJ2-7,NA,NA,TRBV6-5,TGTGCCAGCAGTTCCTTCCTTAGCGGATTATACGAGCAGTACTTC,CASSSFLSGLYEQYF
TRBJ2-4,NA,NA,TRBV4-1,TGCGCCAGCAGCCACGGAGGCGTAGCCAAAAACATTCAGTACTTC,CASSHGGVAKNIQYF
TRBJ2-7,NA,TRBD2,TRBV5-6,TGTGCCAGCAGCTTGCCCGGGAGGGGGGGCTACGAGCAGTACTTC,CASSLPGRGGYEQYF
TRBJ2-1,NA,TRBD2,TRBV6-1,TGTGCCAGCAGTGAGGCCTTTTCGACTAGCTGGGGAGAGCAGTTCTTC,CASSEAFSTSWGEQFF
TRBJ1-2,NA,NA,TRBV9,TGTGCCAGCAGCGTCATCGGCTATGGCTACACCTTC,CASSVIGYGYTF